The source of this TCR beta chain is a study of blood T cell repertoires in COVID-19. Study at large: Sites across the United States, Italy and Spain contributed samples from acute and convalescent COVID-19. T cells, B-cell-depleted T cells, or PBMCs provided the cDNA or gDNA that served as material.

Trimming took off 4 bases at V and 10 bases at J, with 18 bases between the two ends. CDR1 SGHRS and CDR2 YFSETQ come from the germline V gene. The CDR3 is 14 residues long. Original methodology: Reference gene primer amplification gave estimated nucleated cell counts. The table came from immunoSEQ multiplex PCR; TCRdb's copy has only in-frame clones and leaves some out. V, J and clone size are taken as reported in that table, and D and trimming were inferred from the DNA itself. The data show around 300,000 clones, roughly 85% seen once. V is TRBV5-1 and J is TRBJ1-5, with D perhaps matching TRBD1 (6 bases). The TCR originated in a woman aged 70-85 years with acute or convalescent COVID-19. The sequencing input was peripheral blood. CDR3 in DNA: TGCGCCAGCAGCACCGACGGTTCAGGGGAACCCCAGCATTTT. The encoded protein is CASSTDGSGEPQHF. Together with reference TRBV5-1 and TRBJ1-5, the CDR3 gives the full variable domain: KAGVTQTPRYLIKTRGQQVTLSCSPISGHRSVSWYQQTPGQGLQFLFEYFSETQRNKGNFPGRFSGRQFSNSRSEMNVSTLELGDSALYLCASSTDGSGEPQHFGDGTRLSIL.